This T cell receptor (beta chain) was recovered during a study of T cell repertoires in cytomegalovirus infection (dated by TCRdb to about 2019). About the full investigation: The peptide stimulations were aimed at well-studied HLA-B-restricted epitopes as well as recently identified HLA-C-restricted CMV epitopes, whose presentation resists viral immunomodulation. Donor HLA type was relevant to the analysis, because carriage of CMV infection together with the matching HLA type was indicated by public TCR beta signatures. Overall study results and their limits: Carriers of CMV infection plus the relevant HLA type were discriminated by the cumulative frequency of public TCR beta family members in the study cohort and in an independent roughly 380-donor cohort. The ex vivo response was dominated by HLA-C-restricted CMV-specific TCR beta clonotypes, and the single most frequent clonotype in two of eight donors was supplied by these HLA-C-restricted clonotypes.

What the treatment or condition label conveys for this sample: in vitro stimulation with specific CMV peptide epitopes to enrich CMV-specific T cells. V is cut by 0 bases and J by 7 bases, and the space between the germline ends is 7 bases. The germline V gene supplies CDR1 LGHNA and CDR2 YSLEER. From the cysteine through the phenylalanine, the CDR3 covers 14 amino acids. Here the CDR3 DNA is all that survives: 42 bases in frame from base 1. Data came from an Illumina HiSeq 1500. Using fastp trimming at Q25 and MiXCR clonotype assembly, TCRdb reanalyzed the public sequencing data and kept in-frame beta chains. Duplicate CDR3 protein sequences are folded into a single record with the most common DNA and genes. The sample profile shows about 570,000 distinct CDR3 sequences; under 45% of them were found once. The biggest ten clones account for 48% of the sample. Turning to this clonotype: It lacks a known antigen. Base-call qualities are not available, and no considerably larger clone is one nucleotide away.

The sequences come from cultured PBMCs, collected from culture after CMV antigen stimulation. The rearrangement joined TRBV4-3 to TRBJ1-6, with no confidently assigned D gene. The origin of this receptor is a human donor in good health (CMV status not recorded). Some clones in this sample may be carry-over from other donors' samples. In nucleotide form, the sequence is TGCGCCAGCAGCCAAGATTATGGCAATTCACCCCTCCACTTT. It codes for CASSQDYGNSPLHF.